These T cell receptor beta chains were read from a single sample in a study of T cell changes during pregnancy in multiple sclerosis. Clones were sequenced by immunoSEQ multiplex PCR, and TCRdb holds only the in-frame ones, with some missing. The sample carries over 85,000 clones, around 93% recorded once. Sequences were derived from peripheral blood, sampled in the first trimester of pregnancy. These receptors came from a female donor in good health, enrolled as a control in a pregnancy study. The CDR3 runs from the conserved cysteine through the conserved F or W. Fields, in order: clone size, J gene, D gene, V gene, CDR3 protein, CDR3 DNA. D genes are given only for firm matches. Clone size is stated in some rows and not others, as once, few, many or a class when expanded.

abundance: .; j_gene: TRBJ2-1; d_gene: TRBD2; v_gene: TRBV4-3; CDR3aa: CASSQEATSGGAGEQFF; CDR3nt: TGCGCCAGCAGCCAAGAGGCGACTAGCGGGGGGGCGGGTGAGCAGTTCTTC
abundance: .; j_gene: TRBJ2-7; d_gene: .; v_gene: TRBV5-4; CDR3aa: CASSLGQRPEQYF; CDR3nt: TGTGCCAGCAGCCTAGGACAGCGACCCGAGCAGTACTTC
abundance: once; j_gene: TRBJ1-1; d_gene: TRBD1; v_gene: TRBV10-2; CDR3aa: CATEGQTNTEAFF; CDR3nt: TGCGCCACCGAGGGACAGACGAACACTGAAGCTTTCTTT
abundance: once; j_gene: TRBJ1-1; d_gene: .; v_gene: TRBV7-2; CDR3aa: CASSAGVNTEAFF; CDR3nt: TGTGCCAGCAGCGCAGGGGTGAACACTGAAGCTTTCTTT
abundance: .; j_gene: TRBJ1-1; d_gene: TRBD1; v_gene: TRBV19; CDR3aa: CASAWDRNTEAFF; CDR3nt: TGTGCCAGTGCATGGGACAGGAACACTGAAGCTTTCTTT
abundance: .; j_gene: TRBJ2-7; d_gene: .; v_gene: TRBV2; CDR3aa: CASSPTGYEQYF; CDR3nt: TGTGCCAGCAGTCCTACGGGTTACGAGCAGTACTTC
abundance: .; j_gene: TRBJ2-2; d_gene: TRBD2; v_gene: TRBV7-6; CDR3aa: CASSARLAGNLNTGELFF; CDR3nt: TGTGCCAGCAGCGCGAGACTAGCGGGGAACCTAAACACCGGGGAGCTGTTTTTT
abundance: .; j_gene: TRBJ1-5; d_gene: .; v_gene: TRBV10-3; CDR3aa: CAIRGHPNQPQHF; CDR3nt: TGTGCCATCAGGGGACACCCCAATCAGCCCCAGCATTTT
abundance: once; j_gene: TRBJ2-3; d_gene: TRBD1; v_gene: TRBV19; CDR3aa: CASSIDGQGPDTQYF; CDR3nt: TGTGCCAGTAGTATAGACGGACAGGGGCCAGATACGCAGTATTTT
abundance: .; j_gene: TRBJ2-7; d_gene: .; v_gene: TRBV6-5; CDR3aa: CASSLVPSYEQYF; CDR3nt: TGTGCCAGCAGTTTAGTCCCTTCCTACGAGCAGTACTTC
abundance: .; j_gene: TRBJ2-5; d_gene: TRBD1; v_gene: TRBV7-2; CDR3aa: CASSSGTGDSQETQYF; CDR3nt: TGTGCCAGCAGTTCCGGGACAGGGGATAGTCAAGAGACCCAGTACTTC
abundance: .; j_gene: TRBJ2-3; d_gene: .; v_gene: TRBV11-2; CDR3aa: CASSLDLDSTDTQYF; CDR3nt: TGTGCCAGCAGCTTAGATCTAGACTCCACAGATACGCAGTATTTT
abundance: .; j_gene: TRBJ2-3; d_gene: .; v_gene: TRBV4-2; CDR3aa: CASSQEGSSSTDTQYF; CDR3nt: TGTGCCAGCAGCCAAGAGGGCAGCTCTAGCACAGATACGCAGTATTTT
abundance: .; j_gene: TRBJ1-5; d_gene: TRBD1; v_gene: TRBV27; CDR3aa: CASSSGQAAQPQHF; CDR3nt: TGTGCCAGCAGTTCGGGACAGGCGGCTCAGCCCCAGCATTTT
abundance: .; j_gene: TRBJ1-2; d_gene: .; v_gene: TRBV7-8; CDR3aa: CASSFRGNYGYTF; CDR3nt: TGTGCCAGCAGCTTCAGGGGTAACTATGGCTACACCTTC
abundance: .; j_gene: TRBJ1-5; d_gene: TRBD1; v_gene: TRBV6-1; CDR3aa: CASTTGGQPQHF; CDR3nt: TGTGCCAGCACTACAGGGGGTCAGCCCCAGCATTTT
abundance: .; j_gene: TRBJ1-1; d_gene: .; v_gene: TRBV5-8; CDR3aa: CASSLDRNSYEAFF; CDR3nt: TGTGCCAGCAGCTTGGACAGGAACTCCTATGAAGCTTTCTTT
abundance: few; j_gene: TRBJ2-7; d_gene: TRBD1; v_gene: TRBV28; CDR3aa: CASRDRVTYEQYF; CDR3nt: TGTGCCAGCCGGGACAGGGTCACCTACGAGCAGTACTTC
abundance: .; j_gene: TRBJ2-5; d_gene: TRBD1; v_gene: TRBV9; CDR3aa: CASSAGQSDETQYF; CDR3nt: TGTGCCAGCAGCGCGGGACAGAGTGATGAGACCCAGTACTTC
abundance: .; j_gene: TRBJ2-3; d_gene: TRBD1; v_gene: TRBV4-1; CDR3aa: CASSQRDRGTDTQYF; CDR3nt: TGCGCCAGCAGCCAACGGGACAGGGGGACAGATACGCAGTATTTT
abundance: .; j_gene: TRBJ1-6; d_gene: .; v_gene: TRBV7-9; CDR3aa: CASSPGVEGSPLHF; CDR3nt: TGTGCCAGCAGCCCCGGGGTGGAAGGATCACCCCTCCACTTT
abundance: .; j_gene: TRBJ1-4; d_gene: TRBD1; v_gene: TRBV6-6; CDR3aa: CASSYKRTGDNEKLFF; CDR3nt: TGTGCCAGCAGTTATAAAAGAACAGGGGACAATGAAAAACTGTTTTTT
abundance: .; j_gene: TRBJ2-7; d_gene: .; v_gene: TRBV14; CDR3aa: CASSQGLGNSVLYEQYF; CDR3nt: TGTGCCAGCAGCCAAGGTCTCGGTAATAGTGTCCTTTACGAGCAGTACTTC
abundance: .; j_gene: TRBJ1-2; d_gene: TRBD1; v_gene: TRBV18; CDR3aa: CASSAQGAYNYGYTF; CDR3nt: TGTGCCAGCTCAGCACAGGGGGCCTATAACTATGGCTACACCTTC
abundance: .; j_gene: TRBJ2-5; d_gene: .; v_gene: TRBV11-1; CDR3aa: CASSSGDGAGGTQYF; CDR3nt: TGTGCCAGCAGCTCAGGGGATGGGGCCGGTGGGACCCAGTACTTC
abundance: .; j_gene: TRBJ1-4; d_gene: .; v_gene: TRBV4-3; CDR3aa: CASSQDRHENGRNEKLFF; CDR3nt: TGCGCCAGCAGCCAAGACAGACACGAAAATGGGAGGAATGAAAAACTGTTTTTT
abundance: .; j_gene: TRBJ2-1; d_gene: .; v_gene: TRBV5-1; CDR3aa: CASSRTGSYNEQFF; CDR3nt: TGCGCCAGCAGCCGGACTGGCTCCTACAATGAGCAGTTCTTC
abundance: .; j_gene: TRBJ2-7; d_gene: .; v_gene: TRBV19; CDR3aa: CASSIGVRTYEQYF; CDR3nt: TGTGCCAGTAGTATAGGAGTGAGAACCTACGAGCAGTACTTC
abundance: once; j_gene: TRBJ2-6; d_gene: .; v_gene: TRBV2; CDR3aa: CASQAQGTGANVLTF; CDR3nt: TGTGCCAGTCAGGCCCAGGGAACTGGGGCCAACGTCCTGACTTTC
abundance: once; j_gene: TRBJ1-1; d_gene: .; v_gene: TRBV13; CDR3aa: CASSLTGHSGRGAFF; CDR3nt: TGTGCCAGCAGCCTAACAGGCCATTCAGGGAGGGGAGCTTTCTTT
abundance: .; j_gene: TRBJ2-2; d_gene: TRBD2; v_gene: TRBV18; CDR3aa: CASPPGRGTNTGELFF; CDR3nt: TGTGCCAGCCCACCCGGGCGGGGGACGAACACCGGGGAGCTGTTTTTT
abundance: .; j_gene: TRBJ2-7; d_gene: TRBD1; v_gene: TRBV4-3; CDR3aa: CASTQAWGQGFYEQYF; CDR3nt: TGCGCCAGCACCCAAGCCTGGGGACAGGGATTCTACGAGCAGTACTTC
abundance: .; j_gene: TRBJ2-5; d_gene: TRBD2; v_gene: TRBV13; CDR3aa: CASSYYGLEETQYF; CDR3nt: TGTGCCAGCAGTTACTATGGACTAGAAGAGACCCAGTACTTC
abundance: .; j_gene: TRBJ2-7; d_gene: TRBD2; v_gene: TRBV5-6; CDR3aa: CASSLRVIAGTYEQYF; CDR3nt: TGTGCCAGCAGCTTGAGGGTAATAGCGGGGACCTACGAGCAGTACTTC
abundance: .; j_gene: TRBJ1-2; d_gene: TRBD1; v_gene: TRBV28; CDR3aa: CASSFPSRVLWEGGKDGYTF; CDR3nt: TGTGCCAGCAGTTTCCCCTCCCGAGTTTTGTGGGAAGGGGGCAAGGATGGCTACACCTTC
abundance: .; j_gene: TRBJ2-7; d_gene: TRBD1; v_gene: TRBV5-6; CDR3aa: CASSLGQVAYEQYF; CDR3nt: TGTGCCAGCAGCCTCGGACAGGTAGCCTACGAGCAGTACTTC
abundance: .; j_gene: TRBJ2-2; d_gene: .; v_gene: TRBV2; CDR3aa: CASRKLTGELFF; CDR3nt: TGTGCCAGCAGAAAACTCACCGGGGAGCTGTTTTTT
abundance: .; j_gene: TRBJ2-2; d_gene: .; v_gene: TRBV7-2; CDR3aa: CASNPESGNTGELFF; CDR3nt: TGTGCCAGCAACCCCGAGAGTGGGAACACCGGGGAGCTGTTTTTT
abundance: .; j_gene: TRBJ2-1; d_gene: .; v_gene: TRBV7-8; CDR3aa: CASSLGERSSYNEQFF; CDR3nt: TGTGCCAGCAGCTTAGGGGAGCGGAGCTCCTACAATGAGCAGTTCTTC
abundance: .; j_gene: TRBJ2-3; d_gene: TRBD2; v_gene: TRBV18; CDR3aa: CASSRLAPDTQYF; CDR3nt: TGTGCCAGCTCACGACTAGCCCCAGATACGCAGTATTTT
abundance: once; j_gene: TRBJ2-2; d_gene: TRBD2; v_gene: TRBV7-2; CDR3aa: CASSLVPSGGARSTGELFF; CDR3nt: TGTGCCAGCAGCTTGGTACCTAGCGGGGGGGCCAGAAGCACCGGGGAGCTGTTTTTT
abundance: few; j_gene: TRBJ1-2; d_gene: .; v_gene: TRBV27; CDR3aa: CASSLNRERSYTF; CDR3nt: TGTGCCAGCAGTTTAAATCGGGAGCGCAGCTACACCTTC
abundance: .; j_gene: TRBJ2-1; d_gene: TRBD1; v_gene: TRBV5-4; CDR3aa: CASSLSWTGSSYNEQFF; CDR3nt: TGTGCCAGCAGCTTGTCTTGGACAGGGTCTTCCTACAATGAGCAGTTCTTC
abundance: .; j_gene: TRBJ1-4; d_gene: TRBD1; v_gene: TRBV6-1; CDR3aa: CASRTGARREKLFF; CDR3nt: TGTGCCAGCAGGACAGGGGCGAGGAGGGAAAAACTGTTTTTT
abundance: once; j_gene: TRBJ2-7; d_gene: TRBD1; v_gene: TRBV18; CDR3aa: CASSPDRGSYEQYF; CDR3nt: TGTGCCAGCTCACCAGACAGGGGGAGTTACGAGCAGTACTTC
abundance: .; j_gene: TRBJ2-3; d_gene: TRBD2; v_gene: TRBV11-1; CDR3aa: CASGTSGATQYF; CDR3nt: TGTGCCAGCGGGACTAGCGGGGCCACGCAGTATTTT
abundance: .; j_gene: TRBJ1-1; d_gene: TRBD1; v_gene: TRBV4-2; CDR3aa: CASSASGTGQGLDTEAFF; CDR3nt: TGTGCCAGCAGCGCGTCCGGGACAGGGCAAGGTTTAGACACTGAAGCTTTCTTT
abundance: .; j_gene: TRBJ2-7; d_gene: TRBD2; v_gene: TRBV11-2; CDR3aa: CASSPRTSAYEQYF; CDR3nt: TGTGCCAGCAGCCCTAGGACTAGCGCTTACGAGCAGTACTTC
abundance: few; j_gene: TRBJ2-2; d_gene: .; v_gene: TRBV7-9; CDR3aa: CASSLAGGTNTGELFF; CDR3nt: TGTGCCAGCAGCTTGGCAGGGGGGACGAACACCGGGGAGCTGTTTTTT
abundance: .; j_gene: TRBJ2-3; d_gene: .; v_gene: TRBV19; CDR3aa: CASNWPGSTDTQYF; CDR3nt: TGTGCCAGTAATTGGCCAGGCTCCACAGATACGCAGTATTTT
abundance: .; j_gene: TRBJ2-1; d_gene: TRBD2; v_gene: TRBV4-3; CDR3aa: CASSQDSRGGDEQFF; CDR3nt: TGCGCCAGCAGCCAAGATAGCCGGGGGGGCGATGAGCAGTTCTTC
abundance: .; j_gene: TRBJ2-1; d_gene: .; v_gene: TRBV6-5; CDR3aa: CASRPAGREQFF; CDR3nt: TGTGCCAGCAGACCCGCCGGCAGGGAACAGTTCTTC
abundance: .; j_gene: TRBJ2-5; d_gene: .; v_gene: TRBV27; CDR3aa: CASSPDYNQETQYF; CDR3nt: TGTGCCAGCAGTCCCGACTATAACCAAGAGACCCAGTACTTC
abundance: .; j_gene: TRBJ2-5; d_gene: TRBD2; v_gene: TRBV7-2; CDR3aa: CASSLPPAGGSETQYF; CDR3nt: TGTGCCAGCAGCTTACCCCCAGCGGGGGGATCGGAGACCCAGTACTTC
abundance: .; j_gene: TRBJ2-1; d_gene: TRBD2; v_gene: TRBV9; CDR3aa: CASSVKSGGSSYNEQFF; CDR3nt: TGTGCCAGCAGCGTAAAGAGCGGGGGGAGCTCCTACAATGAGCAGTTCTTC
abundance: once; j_gene: TRBJ2-7; d_gene: TRBD2; v_gene: TRBV2; CDR3aa: CASSSGGLGEQYF; CDR3nt: TGTGCCAGCAGTAGCGGGGGGTTGGGCGAGCAGTACTTC
abundance: .; j_gene: TRBJ1-1; d_gene: .; v_gene: TRBV6-5; CDR3aa: CASSPAVNTEAFF; CDR3nt: TGTGCCAGCAGCCCCGCAGTGAACACTGAAGCTTTCTTT
abundance: .; j_gene: TRBJ2-3; d_gene: TRBD1; v_gene: TRBV6-5; CDR3aa: CASSWTGPSSTDTQYF; CDR3nt: TGTGCCAGCAGTTGGACAGGGCCTTCTAGCACAGATACGCAGTATTTT